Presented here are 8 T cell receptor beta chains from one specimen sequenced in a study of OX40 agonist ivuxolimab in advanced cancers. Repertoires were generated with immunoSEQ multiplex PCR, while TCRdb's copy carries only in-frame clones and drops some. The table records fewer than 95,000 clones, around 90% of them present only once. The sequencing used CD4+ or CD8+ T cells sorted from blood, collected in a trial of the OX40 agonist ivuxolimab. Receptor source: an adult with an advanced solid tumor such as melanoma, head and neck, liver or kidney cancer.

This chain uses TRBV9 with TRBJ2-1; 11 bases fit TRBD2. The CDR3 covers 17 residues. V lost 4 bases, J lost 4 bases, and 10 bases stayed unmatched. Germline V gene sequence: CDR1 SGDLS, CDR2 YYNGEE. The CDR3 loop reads CASSPRLAGRLYNEQFF. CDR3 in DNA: TGTGCCAGCAGCCCTCGACTAGCGGGACGCCTTTACAATGAGCAGTTCTTC.

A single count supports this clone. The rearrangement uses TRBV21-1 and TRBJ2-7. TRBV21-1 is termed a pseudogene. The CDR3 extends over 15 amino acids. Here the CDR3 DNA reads TGTGCCAGCAGCAAATCTTTCCATAATTCCTACGAGCAGTACTTC. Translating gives CASSKSFHNSYEQYF.

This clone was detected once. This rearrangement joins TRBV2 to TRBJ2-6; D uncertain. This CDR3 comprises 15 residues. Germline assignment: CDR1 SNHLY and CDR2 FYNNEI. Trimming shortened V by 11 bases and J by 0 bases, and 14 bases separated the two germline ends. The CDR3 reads CAWVVSISGANVLTF. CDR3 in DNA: TGTGCCTGGGTGGTCTCTATCTCTGGGGCCAACGTCCTGACTTTC.

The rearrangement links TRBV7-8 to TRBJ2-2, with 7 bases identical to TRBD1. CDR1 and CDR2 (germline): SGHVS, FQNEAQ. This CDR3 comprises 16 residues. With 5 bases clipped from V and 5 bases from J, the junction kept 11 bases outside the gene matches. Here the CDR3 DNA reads TGTGCCAGCAGCGCCGACAGGGAAGTGTGGACCGGGGAGCTGTTTTTT. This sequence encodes CASSADREVWTGELFF.

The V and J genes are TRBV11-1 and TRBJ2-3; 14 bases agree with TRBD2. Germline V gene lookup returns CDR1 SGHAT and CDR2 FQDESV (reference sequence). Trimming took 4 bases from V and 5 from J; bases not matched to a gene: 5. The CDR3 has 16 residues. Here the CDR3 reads CASSSGTSGGLDTQYF. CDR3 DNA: TGTGCCAGCAGCTCGGGGACTAGCGGGGGCCTAGATACGCAGTATTTT.

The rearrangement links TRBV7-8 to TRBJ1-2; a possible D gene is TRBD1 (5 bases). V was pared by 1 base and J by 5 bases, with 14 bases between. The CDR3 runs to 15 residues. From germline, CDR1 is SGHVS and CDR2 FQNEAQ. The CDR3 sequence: CASSLETRRVYGYTF. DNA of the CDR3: TGTGCCAGCAGCTTAGAGACACGCAGGGTTTATGGCTACACCTTC.

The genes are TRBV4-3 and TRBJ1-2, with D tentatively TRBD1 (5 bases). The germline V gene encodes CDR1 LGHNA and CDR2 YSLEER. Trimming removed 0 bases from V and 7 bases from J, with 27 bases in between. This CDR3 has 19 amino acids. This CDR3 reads CASSQDHGRGLGGFGGYTF. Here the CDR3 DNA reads TGCGCCAGCAGCCAAGATCACGGTAGAGGATTGGGGGGATTCGGTGGCTACACCTTC.

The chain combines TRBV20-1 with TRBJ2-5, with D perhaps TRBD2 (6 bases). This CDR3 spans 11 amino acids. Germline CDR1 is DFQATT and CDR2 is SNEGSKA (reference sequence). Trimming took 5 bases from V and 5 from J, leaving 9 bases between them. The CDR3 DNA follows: TGCAGTGCTCCCCGGGGGGAGACCCAGTACTTC. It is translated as CSAPRGETQYF.